This section outlines one T cell receptor beta chain sequence together with its context. Antigen specificity is unknown. The data are from a study of blood T cells in healthy people across ages. A sample-barcoded 5' primer and a J-beta primer mix were used in a second PCR of roughly 7 to 12 cycles. TCRdb ran MiXCR on the 5' RACE reads and lists one entry per CDR3 protein. The sample lists some 1.6 million distinct CDR3 sequences; almost 35% were seen once. Study-level findings and limits: The donors' CMV status was not determined, possibly confounding changes in expanded clonotypes. Naive T cell percentage by flow cytometry tracked strongly with beta diversity.

PBMCs, at least 6 million per sample, were isolated. Germline loops: CDR1 SGHTA, CDR2 FQGNSA. The ends lost 5 bases at V and 2 bases at J; junction bases unmatched: 5. This CDR3 contains 15 residues. This clonotype was sampled from a woman in her twenties or thirties in good health. Sequencing was done on a sample of blood. This sequence joins TRBV7-2 and TRBJ1-4, with 7 bases fitting TRBD1. The CDR3: CASSPYRGTNEKLFF. The CDR3 DNA is TGTGCCAGCAGCCCCTACAGGGGTACTAATGAAAAACTGTTTTTT.